This T cell receptor (beta chain) was profiled in a study of shared clonotypes between healthy human individuals. The trim removed 6 bases at V and 0 bases at J, leaving 3 bases unmatched. The CDR3 loop spans 14 amino acids. CDR1 and CDR2 (germline): SGHRS, YFSETQ. Findings and caveats of the study: Tissue TCR repertoires likely differ from these blood-only repertoires. Memory subsets generally showed smaller estimated richness than naive subsets did.

Sequencing used immunoSEQ multiplex PCR; TCRdb keeps in-frame clones, though not all of them. The table has 2,500,000 or so clones, 85% to 95% seen once. Comments on this clone: Antigen: not known.

The sample was naive CD4+ T cells from PBMCs. Documented subset: CD45RA+ positively selected. This TCR came from a man aged 18 to 30 in good health. Some clones in this sample may be carry-over from other donors' samples. The chain uses TRBV5-1 and TRBJ2-7, with 10 bases fitting TRBD2. The CDR3 DNA follows: TGCGCCAGCATGCGGACTAGCGGCTCCTACGAGCAGTACTTC. It translates to CASMRTSGSYEQYF.